A single sample is the source of the 21 T cell receptor beta chains below, sequenced in a study of T cell repertoires in cytomegalovirus infection. Using its own MiXCR run on the reads, TCRdb lists one record per CDR3 protein. The sample lists about 83,000 distinct CDR3 sequences, about 29% occurring once. These receptors' antigens are unknown. The specimen comprised CD8+ T cells from cultured PBMCs, sampled from culture after CMV antigen stimulation. The receptors derive from a human donor in good health (CMV status not recorded). Some clones in this sample may be carry-over from other donors' samples.

There are a few counts of this clonotype. The chain combines TRBV7-9 with TRBJ2-3, with a weak D call TRBD1 (7 bases). V lost 6 bases and J lost 6, with 22 bases in between. Germline assignment: CDR1 SEHNR and CDR2 FQNEAQ (reference sequence). CDR3 size: 16 residues. The CDR3 DNA sequence: TGTGCCAGCAGATGGACAGGCGGGGAGGAGGCCGATACGCAGTATTTT. Its translation: CASRWTGGEEADTQYF.

The J gene is TRBJ2-3, the V gene TRBV6-4; the D call may be TRBD1 or TRBD2 (5 bases each). Trimming stripped 4 bases from V and 2 bases from J, with 10 bases between. The CDR3 extends over 14 amino acids. The V gene's germline CDR1 is MRHNA and CDR2 SNTAGT. The CDR3 DNA follows: TGTGCCAGCAGTGGTGGGGACCACACAGATACGCAGTATTTT. Its translation is CASSGGDHTDTQYF.

The V gene is TRBV6-5, the J gene TRBJ2-4; D remains ambiguous. With 4 bases removed from V and 2 bases from J, the gap between germline ends came to 18 bases. The CDR3 runs to 17 residues. Germline values: CDR1 MNHEY, CDR2 SVGAGI. The CDR3 nucleotides are TGTGCCAGCAGTTCCCTCTTGGTAGGGCGTACCAAAAACATTCAGTACTTC. It encodes CASSSLLVGRTKNIQYF.

The chain links TRBV7-9 to TRBJ2-1, with TRBD2 matching over 8 bases. The CDR3 runs to 17 residues. The trim removed 6 bases at V and 4 bases at J, leaving 14 bases unmatched. The germline CDR1 and CDR2 sequences are SEHNR and FQNEAQ (reference sequence). CDR3 coding DNA: TGTGCCAGCAGGACAGCTCGGGGACTAGAGTCATACAATGAGCAGTTCTTC. Protein sequence: CASRTARGLESYNEQFF.

The chain recombines TRBV28 with TRBJ1-1; TRBD1 aligns across 10 bases. The junction had 13 bases not matched to a gene; V was cut back by 5 bases and J by 4 bases. The CDR3 has 17 amino acids. From germline, CDR1 is MDHEN and CDR2 SYDVKM. Written as DNA, the CDR3 is TGTGCCAGCAGTACTTTAGGACAGGGGGAATGGTTCACTGAAGCTTTCTTT. Protein sequence: CASSTLGQGEWFTEAFF. Combining the CDR3 with reference TRBV28 and TRBJ1-1 gives the whole variable domain DVKVTQSSRYLVKRTGEKVFLECVQDMDHENMFWYRQDPGLGLRLIYFSYDVKMKEKGDIPEGYSVSREKKERFSLILESASTNQTSMYLCASSTLGQGEWFTEAFFGQGTRLTVV.

This clonotype was seen more than once but under ten times. V is TRBV29-1 and J is TRBJ1-1; 8 bases match TRBD1. CDR3 size: 12 residues. Trimming took 3 bases from V and 8 from J; bases not matched to a gene: 5. Germline CDR1 SQVTM, CDR2 ANQGSEA. The CDR3 DNA reads as TGCAGCGTTGAGGAGGGACAGGAAGAAGCTTTCTTT. As protein: CSVEEGQEEAFF.

This clonotype has just a few counts. The chain uses TRBV27 and TRBJ2-3; maybe TRBD2 (6 bases). Germline CDR1 is MNHEY and CDR2 is SMNVEV (reference sequence). This CDR3 spans 16 amino acids. V dropped 4 bases and J dropped 5 bases, with 19 bases sitting between them. In nucleotides, the CDR3 is TGTGCCAGCAGTTCGGTTGTAGGAGGGGCAGGAGATACGCAGTATTTT. This translates into CASSSVVGGAGDTQYF.

The chain carries TRBV5-5 and TRBJ2-5; possibly TRBD2 for D (5 bases). This CDR3 spans 14 amino acids. Trimming shortened V by 6 bases and J by 1 base, and 13 bases separated the two germline ends. Germline V CDR1 and CDR2: SGHKS, YYEKEE (reference sequence). Written as DNA, the CDR3 is TGTGCCAGCACCCCGGCGGGCATCCAAGAGACCCAGTACTTC. Translating gives CASTPAGIQETQYF.

The chain uses TRBV2 and TRBJ2-5; 7 bases are a match to TRBD2. CDR1 and CDR2 (germline): SNHLY, FYNNEI. The CDR3 sequence is 15 residues long. V gave up 0 bases and J gave up 2 bases; unmatched junction bases: 3. The CDR3 region has the DNA TGTGCCAGCAGTGAAGCGGACGGGAGGCAAGAGACCCAGTACTTC. This translates into CASSEADGRQETQYF.

This clonotype has just a few counts. The genes are TRBV2 and TRBJ1-1; no definite D call. The CDR3 is 11 residues long. V was pared by 5 bases and J by 2 bases, with 3 bases between. Germline V gene sequence: CDR1 SNHLY, CDR2 FYNNEI. The CDR3 reads CASSSNTEAFF. The CDR3 DNA is TGTGCCAGCAGTTCTAACACTGAAGCTTTCTTT.

The rearrangement joins TRBV7-9 to TRBJ2-5; D is unclear. The germline V gene has CDR1 SEHNR and CDR2 FQNEAQ (reference sequence). V lost 7 bases to trimming and J lost 2 bases, with 20 bases between them. There are 16 residues in the CDR3. The CDR3 here is CASNPVDQPLQETQYF. CDR3 nucleotides: TGTGCCAGCAATCCAGTGGACCAACCCCTTCAAGAGACCCAGTACTTC. Complete variable domain (other parts from reference TRBV7-9 and TRBJ2-5): DTGVSQNPRHKITKRGQNVTFRCDPISEHNRLYWYRQTLGQGPEFLTYFQNEAQLEKSRLLSDRFSAERPKGSFSTLEIQRTEQGDSAMYLCASNPVDQPLQETQYFGPGTRLLVL.

CDR3 residues: CASSPLAGLSTDTQYF. CDR3 coding DNA: TGTGCCAGCAGCCCGCTGGCGGGCCTTAGCACAGATACGCAGTATTTT. This sequence joins TRBV11-2 and TRBJ2-3; perhaps TRBD2 as D (5 bases). Trimming removed 5 bases from V and 0 bases from J, with 15 bases in between. Germline V gene lookup returns CDR1 SGHAT and CDR2 FQNNGV. The CDR3 covers 16 residues. Drawing the rest from reference TRBV11-2 and TRBJ2-3, the complete variable domain is EAGVAQSPRYKIIEKRQSVAFWCNPISGHATLYWYQQILGQGPKLLIQFQNNGVVDDSQLPKDRFSAERLKGVDSTLKIQPAKLEDSAVYLCASSPLAGLSTDTQYFGPGTRLTVL.

The chain recombines TRBV5-1 with TRBJ2-3; 7 bases map to TRBD1. The germline V gene has CDR1 SGHRS and CDR2 YFSETQ. This CDR3 comprises 15 residues. Unmatched junction bases numbered 3, after V lost 2 bases and J lost 0 bases. The CDR3 loop is CASSFSTGSTDTQYF. CDR3 in DNA: TGCGCCAGCAGCTTTTCGACAGGGAGCACAGATACGCAGTATTTT.

V is TRBV4-1 and J is TRBJ2-1; TRBD2 matches at 10 bases. The CDR3 contains 15 residues. V lost 2 bases, J lost 5 bases, and 3 bases stayed unmatched. Germline V gene sequence: CDR1 MGHRA, CDR2 YSYEKL. The CDR3: CASSQTSGVNNEQFF. DNA for the CDR3: TGCGCCAGCAGCCAAACTAGCGGGGTAAACAATGAGCAGTTCTTC.

The rearrangement joins TRBV7-4 to TRBJ1-4, with D uncertain. V lost 6 bases, J lost 0 bases, and 8 bases lay in between. Germline V gene sequence: CDR1 SGHVT, CDR2 SQSDAQ. The length of the CDR3 is 14 residues. This chain's CDR3 is CASSWPATNEKLFF. The CDR3 coding sequence is TGTGCCAGCAGTTGGCCTGCAACTAATGAAAAACTGTTTTTT.

V usage is TRBV7-9 and J usage is TRBJ2-1; 8 nucleotides line up with TRBD1. This CDR3 contains 15 residues. V lost 5 bases to trimming and J lost 2 bases; unmatched junction nucleotides: 5. Germline lookup yields CDR1 SEHNR and CDR2 FQNEAQ (reference sequence). In nucleotides, the CDR3 is TGTGCCAGCAGCCCAACAGGGGGGCCCTACAATGAGCAGTTCTTC. The encoded protein is CASSPTGGPYNEQFF.

This clonotype was observed a handful of times. The chain recombines TRBV12-3 or TRBV12-4 with TRBJ2-3; no definite D call. The CDR3 is 14 residues long. V was pared by 5 bases and J by 4 bases, with 13 bases between. The DNA for the CDR3 is TGTGCCAGCAGTCCAGAAGGCCGCGCAGATACGCAGTATTTT. Translating gives CASSPEGRADTQYF.

The chain uses TRBV27 and TRBJ1-6; no firm D call. Trimming stripped 6 bases from V and 7 bases from J, with 7 bases between. From germline, CDR1 is MNHEY and CDR2 SMNVEV (reference sequence). CDR3 length: 12 amino acids. CDR3 bases: TGTGCCAGCAGGGACCCAAATTCACCCCTCCACTTT. This codes for CASRDPNSPLHF.

This clonotype was observed at least ten times. The chain links TRBV7-3 to TRBJ1-2; D perhaps matches TRBD1 (5 bases). The CDR3 contains 15 residues. Germline lookup yields CDR1 SGHTA and CDR2 FQGTGA. V was clipped by 1 base and J by 6 bases, with 15 bases between them. Here the CDR3 reads CASSLNLGTAHGYTF. The CDR3 DNA reads as TGTGCCAGCAGCTTAAATCTAGGGACTGCGCATGGCTACACCTTC.

This clonotype has only a few counts. CDR3 sequence: CAISESVVERVNTDTQYF. CDR3 in DNA: TGTGCCATCAGTGAGTCTGTTGTCGAACGGGTAAACACAGATACGCAGTATTTT. The chain is built from TRBV10-3 and TRBJ2-3; D gene unclear. Germline CDR1 is ENHRY and CDR2 is SYGVKD. The CDR3 length is 18 residues. Between the trimmed V and J ends, which lost 0 bases and 2 bases, there was a span of 18 bases.

The V and J genes are TRBV7-4 and TRBJ2-7; 9 nucleotides match TRBD1. The germline CDR1 and CDR2 sequences are SGHVT and SQSDAQ. CDR3 length: 14 residues. V was clipped by 4 bases and J by 3 bases; unmatched bases: 4. The CDR3: CASSSGTGIYEQYF. The CDR3 region has the DNA TGTGCCAGCAGCTCCGGGACAGGGATCTACGAGCAGTACTTC. Full variable domain (missing parts from reference TRBV7-4 and TRBJ2-7): GAGVSQSPRYKVAKRGRDVALRCDSISGHVTLYWYRQTLGQGSEVLTYSQSDAQRDKSGRPSGRFSAERPERSVSTLKIQRTEQGDSAVYLCASSSGTGIYEQYFGPGTRLTVT.